The 17 T cell receptor beta chains listed next were all sequenced from one sample in a study of T cells after yellow fever vaccination. TCRdb analysed the 5' RACE reads with MiXCR anew, one entry per CDR3 protein. Of 200,000 to 300,000 distinct CDR3 sequences in the sample, about 7% were seen once. The sequencing used CD4+ T cells sorted from PBMCs, collected on the day of the yellow fever booster vaccination. These receptors all come from a man aged 25-40 years who received the YFV17D yellow fever vaccine.

This clonotype was detected ten times or more. The rearrangement uses TRBV28 and TRBJ2-7; a weak D match, TRBD1 (7 bases). V lost 4 bases, J lost 3 bases, and 28 bases lay in between. The length of the CDR3 is 19 residues. Germline assignment: CDR1 MDHEN and CDR2 SYDVKM. The CDR3 nucleotides read TGTGCCAGCAGTTCCCCTCAGGGGGGCTTGGGAGGTCATATCTACGAGCAGTACTTC. Residues: CASSSPQGGLGGHIYEQYF. Using reference TRBV28 and TRBJ2-7 for the parts outside the CDR3, the full variable domain is DVKVTQSSRYLVKRTGEKVFLECVQDMDHENMFWYRQDPGLGLRLIYFSYDVKMKEKGDIPEGYSVSREKKERFSLILESASTNQTSMYLCASSSPQGGLGGHIYEQYFGPGTRLTVT.

This clonotype was picked up a small number of times. The chain is built from TRBV3-1 and TRBJ2-2; D not certain. The ends were cut back, 0 bases at V and 2 bases at J, with 4 bases in the middle. CDR1 and CDR2 (germline): LGHDT, YNNKEL (reference sequence). The CDR3 contains 14 residues. The CDR3 sequence is CASSQEYNTGELFF. In nucleotides, the CDR3 is TGTGCCAGCAGCCAAGAGTACAACACCGGGGAGCTGTTTTTT. The variable domain in full, completed from reference TRBV3-1 and TRBJ2-2, reads DTAVSQTPKYLVTQMGNDKSIKCEQNLGHDTMYWYKQDSKKFLKIMFSYNNKELIINETVPNRFSPKSPDKAHLNLHINSLELGDSAVYFCASSQEYNTGELFFGEGSRLTVL.

CDR3 sequence: CSAPRGGDNEKLFF. DNA for the CDR3: TGCAGTGCCCCCCGGGGGGGTGATAATGAAAAACTGTTTTTT. The V and J genes are TRBV20-1 and TRBJ1-4; perhaps TRBD1 as D (5 bases). The germline V gene has CDR1 DFQATT and CDR2 SNEGSKA (reference sequence). V lost 6 bases and J lost 4, with 15 bases in between. CDR3 length: 14 amino acids.

This clonotype was detected a few times. An end of the junction does not agree with germline; a read error may underlie this. The chain uses TRBV20-1 and TRBJ2-4; 9 positions agree with TRBD1. In germline, CDR1 is DFQATT, CDR2 SNEGSKA (reference sequence). This CDR3 is built from 17 residues. The CDR3 nucleotides are TGCAGTGCTAGAGATGAACAGGGGGCGTTGGGAACGGACATCCAGTACTTC. It encodes CSARDEQGALGTDIQYF.

This clonotype was detected only a few times. The chain links TRBV24-1 to TRBJ2-5, with 11 bases lining up with TRBD2. The CDR3 sequence is 17 residues long. V lost 1 base to trimming and J lost 3 bases; unmatched junction nucleotides: 6. Germline V lookup: CDR1 KGHDR, CDR2 SFDVKD. CDR3 DNA sequence: TGTGCCACCAGTGATTTCGGGCTAGCGGGAGGTAAAGAGACCCAGTACTTC. Translating it yields CATSDFGLAGGKETQYF.

This clonotype was seen many times. The chain uses TRBV25-1 and TRBJ2-2; D possibly corresponds to TRBD2 (6 bases). Germline V lookup: CDR1 MGHDK, CDR2 SYGVNS. CDR3 size: 15 residues. Trimming took off 3 bases at V and 5 bases at J, with 13 bases between the two ends. The CDR3 region is CASSEAGLRTGELFF. The DNA for the CDR3 is TGTGCCAGCAGTGAGGCGGGACTGCGGACCGGGGAGCTGTTTTTT.

This clonotype was counted between two and nine times. This sequence joins TRBV19 and TRBJ2-1; no clear D. CDR1 is LNHDA and CDR2 is SQIVND in the germline V gene (reference sequence). Trimming took off 5 bases at V and 9 bases at J, with 11 bases between the two ends. The CDR3 spans 12 residues. The CDR3 nucleotides read TGTGCCAGTAGTCCCTGGACGGGTGAGCAGTTCTTC. It codes for CASSPWTGEQFF.

This clonotype has more than one count but fewer than ten. V and J are TRBV7-9 and TRBJ1-5; D remains unclear. The germline V gene has CDR1 SEHNR and CDR2 FQNEAQ (reference sequence). V gave up 4 bases and J gave up 11 bases, with 21 bases separating them. The CDR3 contains 15 residues. In nucleotides, the CDR3 is TGTGCCAGCAGCTCACTCCGAAAAGGGAGGGAAGCCCAGCATTTT. Its translation: CASSSLRKGREAQHF.

This rearrangement joins TRBV5-1 to TRBJ1-4; D remains ambiguous. Germline CDR1 SGHRS, CDR2 YFSETQ. The CDR3 is made up of 15 amino acids. The ends were cut back, 0 bases at V and 6 bases at J, with 12 bases in the middle. The CDR3 region has the DNA TGCGCCAGCAGCTTGGCGGGCCTCTTGGATGAAAAACTGTTTTTT. Translation gives CASSLAGLLDEKLFF.

This chain connects TRBV15 to TRBJ2-4; TRBD1 agrees at 8 bases. Germline lookup yields CDR1 LNHNV and CDR2 YYDKDF (reference sequence). After removal of 1 base from V and 7 bases from J, the junction contained 6 bases not matched to a gene. The CDR3 covers 15 residues. CDR3: CATSRAGTGGNIQYF. The CDR3 region has the DNA TGTGCCACCAGCAGAGCCGGGACAGGAGGGAACATTCAGTACTTC.

This clonotype was seen a few times. The chain is built from TRBV3-1 and TRBJ2-7; maybe TRBD2 (5 bases). V was shortened by 2 bases and J by 10 bases, with 15 bases between the two germline ends. The CDR3 is 13 residues long. CDR1 is LGHDT, CDR2 YNNKEL, per germline (reference sequence). CDR3 sequence reads: CASSQISQLGQYF. Here the CDR3 DNA reads TGTGCCAGCAGCCAAATCTCCCAACTAGGCCAGTACTTC.

This clonotype was counted ten times or more. This chain uses TRBV12-3 or TRBV12-4 with TRBJ1-1; unclear D gene. Between the trimmed V and J ends, which lost 6 bases and 2 bases, there was a span of 10 bases. This CDR3 is 13 amino acids long. The CDR3, as DNA: TGTGCCAGCAGCCGCAACAGAAACACTGAAGCTTTCTTT. Translated, it gives CASSRNRNTEAFF.

The sample holds many counts of this clonotype. J is TRBJ2-1 and V is TRBV5-1, with unresolved D. V was cut by 5 bases and J by 4 bases, with 10 bases left in between. This CDR3 is 13 amino acids long. Germline V gene sequence: CDR1 SGHRS, CDR2 YFSETQ. In nucleotides, the CDR3 is TGCGCCAGCAGACGTACAGAGTACAATGAGCAGTTCTTC. Residues: CASRRTEYNEQFF. Looking up the rest from reference TRBV5-1 and TRBJ2-1 gives the full variable domain: KAGVTQTPRYLIKTRGQQVTLSCSPISGHRSVSWYQQTPGQGLQFLFEYFSETQRNKGNFPGRFSGRQFSNSRSEMNVSTLELGDSALYLCASRRTEYNEQFFGPGTRLTVL.

This clonotype was counted at least ten times. CDR3 sequence reads: CASSLGVSSGANVLTF. The CDR3, as DNA: TGTGCCAGCAGCTTGGGTGTGAGCTCTGGGGCCAACGTCCTGACTTTC. J is TRBJ2-6 and V is TRBV5-6; D is unresolved. This CDR3 has 16 amino acids. Per germline, CDR1 SGHDT and CDR2 YYEEEE. Trimming removed 0 bases from V and 0 bases from J, with 7 bases in between.

This chain links TRBV7-2 with TRBJ2-7; D may be TRBD1 (5 bases). Germline assignment: CDR1 SGHTA and CDR2 FQGNSA. This CDR3 contains 11 residues. V was clipped by 9 bases and J by 7 bases, with 13 bases between them. CDR3 residues: CASKKGLEQYF. The CDR3 nucleotides read TGTGCCAGTAAGAAGGGGTTGGAGCAGTACTTC.

The chain employs TRBV6-9 and TRBJ2-2, with 7 bases that match TRBD2. The CDR3 length is 19 residues. Germline V CDR1 and CDR2: MNHGY, SVAAGI. V shed 8 bases, J shed 5 bases, and the junction held 23 bases outside the gene matches. As DNA, the CDR3 is TGTGCCAGCCTTTGGACCGCGGAGTGCCGGGAGGAAGTGACCGGGGAGCTGTTTTTT. This sequence encodes CASLWTAECREEVTGELFF.

The sample holds a few counts of this clonotype. The chain has TRBV19 and TRBJ2-7, with D tentatively TRBD2 (6 bases). CDR1 is LNHDA, CDR2 SQIVND, per germline (reference sequence). With 9 bases removed from V and 3 bases from J, the gap between germline ends came to 15 bases. This CDR3 is built from 13 residues. In nucleotides, the CDR3 is TGTGCCAGCAGGGATAGCGGATACTACGAGCAGTACTTC. Its protein product is CASRDSGYYEQYF.